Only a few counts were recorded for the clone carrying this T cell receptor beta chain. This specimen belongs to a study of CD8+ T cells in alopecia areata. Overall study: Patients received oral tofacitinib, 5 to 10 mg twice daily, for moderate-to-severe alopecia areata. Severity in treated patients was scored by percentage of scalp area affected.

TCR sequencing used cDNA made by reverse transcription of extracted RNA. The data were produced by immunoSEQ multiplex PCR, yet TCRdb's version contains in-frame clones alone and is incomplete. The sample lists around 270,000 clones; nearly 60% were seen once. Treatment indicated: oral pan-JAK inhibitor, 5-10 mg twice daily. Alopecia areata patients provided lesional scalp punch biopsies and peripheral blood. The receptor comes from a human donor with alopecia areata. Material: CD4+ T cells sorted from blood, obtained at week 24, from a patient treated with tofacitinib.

DNA for the CDR3: TGTGCCAGCAGCTTGGTCAGCACAGATACGCAGTATTTT. The encoded protein is CASSLVSTDTQYF. The V call is TRBV5-6, the J call TRBJ2-3; D not certain. V was cut by 0 bases and J by 0 bases, with 2 bases left in between. CDR1 and CDR2 from the germline V gene are SGHDT and YYEEEE. The CDR3 consists of 13 residues. Drawing the rest from reference TRBV5-6 and TRBJ2-3, the complete variable domain is DAGVTQSPTHLIKTRGQQVTLRCSPKSGHDTVSWYQQALGQGPQFIFQYYEEEERQRGNFPDRFSGHQFPNYSSELNVNALLLGDSALYLCASSLVSTDTQYFGPGTRLTVL.